This TCR beta chain was profiled in a study of blood T cells in healthy people across ages. Germline V CDR1 and CDR2: LNHNV, YYDKDF (reference sequence). The CDR3 is 15 residues long. V was shortened by 3 bases and J by 4 bases, with 14 bases between the two germline ends. PCR was performed a second time for roughly 7 to 12 cycles using a sample-barcoded 5' primer and a J-beta primer mix. Via MiXCR, TCRdb re-called the 5' RACE reads, giving one row per CDR3 protein. The table shows roughly 900,000 distinct CDR3 sequences, with about 48% occurring only once. Study-level points and caveats: Unknown donor CMV status possibly confounded expanded clonotype changes. Long-lived donors had more naive CD4+ cells and higher diversity than aged donors. Naive T cell percentage and TCR beta diversity correlated strongly.

Points on this clonotype: Its target is not known. Just one base apart from a much larger clone, this may be a read error.

Researchers collected roughly 10 milliliters of peripheral blood from every single donor. Material: blood. This receptor was identified in a man younger than 45 in good health. V is TRBV15 and J is TRBJ2-3; D is unresolved. The CDR3 nucleotides read TGTGCCACCAGCAGGAGTGGCACTACGGCAGATACGCAGTATTTT. This translates into CATSRSGTTADTQYF.